This T cell receptor (beta chain) was sequenced in a study of T cells in Graves' hyperthyroidism and ophthalmopathy. Diagnosis of hyperthyroidism was new in patients aged 18 to 65, and its duration was under 2 months. The PBMCs had their origin in 10 ml of fresh peripheral blood. V was cut by 6 bases and J by 1 base, with 12 bases left in between. From germline, CDR1 is MGHRA and CDR2 YSYEKL. The CDR3 has 14 amino acids. Regions amplified from RNA transcripts were the TCR beta CDR3 regions. With the HTBI primer set, the TCR CDR3 went through a first round of RT-PCR. Each CDR3 protein gets one entry after TCRdb re-called the multiplex PCR reads with MiXCR. The sample includes approximately 700,000 distinct CDR3 sequences, about a sixth of them seen just once. This clonotype showed up just a few times.

This TCR was sampled from a man aged 18 to 29 with Graves' hyperthyroidism. J is TRBJ1-1 and V is TRBV4-1, with D possibly matching TRBD1 (6 bases). The material sequenced was blood. The CDR3 DNA reads as TGCGCCAGCAGGCCAACAGGGTCGAACACTGAAGCTTTCTTT. Residues: CASRPTGSNTEAFF.